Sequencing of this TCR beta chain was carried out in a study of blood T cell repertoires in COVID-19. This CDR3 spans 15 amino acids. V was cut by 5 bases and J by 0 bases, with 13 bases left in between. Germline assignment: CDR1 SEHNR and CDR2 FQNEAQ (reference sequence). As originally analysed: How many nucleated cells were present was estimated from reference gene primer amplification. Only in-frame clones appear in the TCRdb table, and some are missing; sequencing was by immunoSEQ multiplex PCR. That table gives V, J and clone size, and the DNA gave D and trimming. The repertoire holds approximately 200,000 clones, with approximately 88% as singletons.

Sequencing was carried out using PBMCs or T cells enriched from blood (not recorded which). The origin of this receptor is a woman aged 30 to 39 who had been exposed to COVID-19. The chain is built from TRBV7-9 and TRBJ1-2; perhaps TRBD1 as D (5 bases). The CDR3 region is CASSGGREANYGYTF. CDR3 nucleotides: TGTGCCAGCAGCGGGGGGAGGGAAGCTAACTATGGCTACACCTTC.